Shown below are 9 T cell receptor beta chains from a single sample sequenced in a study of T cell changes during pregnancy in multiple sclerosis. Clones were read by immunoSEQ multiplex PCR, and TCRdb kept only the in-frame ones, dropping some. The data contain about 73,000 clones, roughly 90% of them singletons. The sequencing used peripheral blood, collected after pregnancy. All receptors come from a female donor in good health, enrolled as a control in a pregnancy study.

Written as DNA, the CDR3 is TGTGCCAGCAGTGTTCCGGGACAGGGGGCGAACACCATATATTTT. It translates to CASSVPGQGANTIYF. The rearrangement joins TRBV6-1 to TRBJ1-3; 12 bases line up with TRBD1. The trim removed 4 bases at V and 7 bases at J, leaving 5 bases unmatched. The CDR3 is 15 amino acids. Germline V CDR1 and CDR2: MNHNS, SASEGT.

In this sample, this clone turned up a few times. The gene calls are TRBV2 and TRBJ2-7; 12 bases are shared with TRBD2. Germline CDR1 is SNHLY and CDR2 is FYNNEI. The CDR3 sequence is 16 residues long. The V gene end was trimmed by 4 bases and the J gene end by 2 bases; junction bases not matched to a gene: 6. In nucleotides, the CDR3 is TGTGCCAGCAGTGGGACTCTAGCGGGAGGGCCCTACGAGCAGTACTTC. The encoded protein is CASSGTLAGGPYEQYF.

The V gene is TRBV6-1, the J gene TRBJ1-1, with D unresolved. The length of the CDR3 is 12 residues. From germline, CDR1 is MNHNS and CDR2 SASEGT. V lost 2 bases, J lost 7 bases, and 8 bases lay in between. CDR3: CASSEMGGEAFF. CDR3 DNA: TGTGCCAGCAGTGAAATGGGAGGTGAAGCTTTCTTT.

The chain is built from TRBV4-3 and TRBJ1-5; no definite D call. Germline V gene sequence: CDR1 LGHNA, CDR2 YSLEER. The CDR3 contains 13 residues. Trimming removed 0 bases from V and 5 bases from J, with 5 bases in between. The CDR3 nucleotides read TGCGCCAGCAGCCAAGAAGCCTATCAGCCCCAGCATTTT. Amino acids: CASSQEAYQPQHF.

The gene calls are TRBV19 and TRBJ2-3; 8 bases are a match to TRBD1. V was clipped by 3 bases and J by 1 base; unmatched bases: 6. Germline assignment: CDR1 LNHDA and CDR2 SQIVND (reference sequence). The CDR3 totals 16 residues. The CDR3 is CASSMGTGLGTDTQYF. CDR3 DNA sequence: TGTGCCAGTAGTATGGGGACAGGACTGGGCACAGATACGCAGTATTTT.

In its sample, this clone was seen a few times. The CDR3 loop reads CASSYEFDSPLHF. The DNA for the CDR3 is TGTGCCAGCAGTTACGAGTTCGATTCACCCCTCCACTTT. The chain combines TRBV6-5 with TRBJ1-6; no clear D gene. The CDR3 spans 13 residues. The germline CDR1 and CDR2 sequences are MNHEY and SVGAGI. Between the trimmed V and J ends, which lost 2 bases and 8 bases, there was a span of 7 bases.

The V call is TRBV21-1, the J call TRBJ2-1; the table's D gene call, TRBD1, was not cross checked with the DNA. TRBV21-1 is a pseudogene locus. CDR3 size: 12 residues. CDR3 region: CASSKALWDRVF. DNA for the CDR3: TGTGCCAGCAGCAAAGCGCTCTGGGACAGGGTCTTC.

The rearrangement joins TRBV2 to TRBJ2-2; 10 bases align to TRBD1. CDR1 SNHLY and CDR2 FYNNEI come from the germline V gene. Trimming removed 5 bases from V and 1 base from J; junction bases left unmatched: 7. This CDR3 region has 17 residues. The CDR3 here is CASSPGTGAVNTGELFF. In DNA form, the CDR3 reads TGTGCCAGCAGTCCTGGGACAGGGGCTGTGAACACCGGGGAGCTGTTTTTT.

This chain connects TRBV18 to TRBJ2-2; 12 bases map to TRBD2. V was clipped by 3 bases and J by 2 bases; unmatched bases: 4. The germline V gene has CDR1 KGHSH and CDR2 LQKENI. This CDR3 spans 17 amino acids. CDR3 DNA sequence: TGTGCCAGCTCACCCCTAGCGGGGGGGCCCAACACCGGGGAGCTGTTTTTT. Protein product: CASSPLAGGPNTGELFF.